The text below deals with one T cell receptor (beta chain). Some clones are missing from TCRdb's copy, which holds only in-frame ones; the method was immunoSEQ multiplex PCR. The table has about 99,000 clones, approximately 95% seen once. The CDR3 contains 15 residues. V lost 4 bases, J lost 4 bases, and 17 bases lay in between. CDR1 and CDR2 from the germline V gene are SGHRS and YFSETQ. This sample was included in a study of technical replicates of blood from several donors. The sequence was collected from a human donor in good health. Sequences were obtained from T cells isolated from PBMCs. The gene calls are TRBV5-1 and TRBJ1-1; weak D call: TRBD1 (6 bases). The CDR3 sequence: CASSPRGHTGTEAFF. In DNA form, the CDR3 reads TGCGCCAGCAGCCCCCGGGGACACACTGGCACTGAAGCTTTCTTT.